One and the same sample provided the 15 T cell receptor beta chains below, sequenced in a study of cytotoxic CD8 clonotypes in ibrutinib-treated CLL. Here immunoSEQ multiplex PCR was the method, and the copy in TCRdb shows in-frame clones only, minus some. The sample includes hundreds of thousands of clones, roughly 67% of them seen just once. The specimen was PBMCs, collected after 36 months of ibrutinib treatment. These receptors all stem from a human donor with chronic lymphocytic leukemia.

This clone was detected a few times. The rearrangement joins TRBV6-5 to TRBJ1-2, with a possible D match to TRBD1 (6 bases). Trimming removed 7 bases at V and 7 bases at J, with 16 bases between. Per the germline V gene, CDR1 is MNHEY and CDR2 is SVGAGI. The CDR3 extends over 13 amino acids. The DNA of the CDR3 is TGTGCCAGCAACCCTGAGGGGGGCGGTGGCTACACCTTC. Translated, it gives CASNPEGGGGYTF.

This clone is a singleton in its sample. The CDR3 loop reads CATSRDLLASGNTIYF. The CDR3 coding sequence is TGTGCCACCAGCAGAGATTTGTTGGCTTCTGGAAACACCATATATTTT. The chain is built from TRBV15 and TRBJ1-3; no firm D call. The CDR3 totals 16 residues. The germline V gene has CDR1 LNHNV and CDR2 YYDKDF (reference sequence). V lost 0 bases and J lost 1, with 10 bases in between.

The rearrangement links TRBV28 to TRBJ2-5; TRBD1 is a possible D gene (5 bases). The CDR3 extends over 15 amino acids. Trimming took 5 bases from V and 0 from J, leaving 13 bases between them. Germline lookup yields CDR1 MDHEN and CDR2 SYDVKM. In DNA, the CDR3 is TGTGCCAGCAGTCCACGACAGTTTTACCAAGAGACCCAGTACTTC. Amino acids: CASSPRQFYQETQYF. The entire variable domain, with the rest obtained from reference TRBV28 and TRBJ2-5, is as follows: DVKVTQSSRYLVKRTGEKVFLECVQDMDHENMFWYRQDPGLGLRLIYFSYDVKMKEKGDIPEGYSVSREKKERFSLILESASTNQTSMYLCASSPRQFYQETQYFGPGTRLLVL.

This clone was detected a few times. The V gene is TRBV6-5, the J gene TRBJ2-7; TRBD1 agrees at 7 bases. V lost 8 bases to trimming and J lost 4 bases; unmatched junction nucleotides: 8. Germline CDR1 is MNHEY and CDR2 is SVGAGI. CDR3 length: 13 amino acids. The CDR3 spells CASRGTGEYEQYF. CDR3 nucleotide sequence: TGTGCCAGCCGGGGCACAGGGGAGTACGAGCAGTACTTC.

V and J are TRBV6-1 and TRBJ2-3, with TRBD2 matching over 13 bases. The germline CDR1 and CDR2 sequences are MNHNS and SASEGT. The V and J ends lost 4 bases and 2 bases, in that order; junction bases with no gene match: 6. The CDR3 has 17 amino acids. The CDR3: CASSVTSGGPHTDTQYF. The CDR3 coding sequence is TGTGCCAGCAGTGTGACTAGCGGGGGGCCCCACACAGATACGCAGTATTTT.

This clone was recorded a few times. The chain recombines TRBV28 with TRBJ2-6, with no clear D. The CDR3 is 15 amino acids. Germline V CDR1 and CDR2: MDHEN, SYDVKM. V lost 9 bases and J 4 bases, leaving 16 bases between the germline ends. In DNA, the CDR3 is TGTGCCAGTGAGGCTCCGAATTCCGGGGCCAACGTCCTGACTTTC. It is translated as CASEAPNSGANVLTF. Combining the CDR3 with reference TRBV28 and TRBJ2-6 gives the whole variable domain DVKVTQSSRYLVKRTGEKVFLECVQDMDHENMFWYRQDPGLGLRLIYFSYDVKMKEKGDIPEGYSVSREKKERFSLILESASTNQTSMYLCASEAPNSGANVLTFGAGSRLTVL.

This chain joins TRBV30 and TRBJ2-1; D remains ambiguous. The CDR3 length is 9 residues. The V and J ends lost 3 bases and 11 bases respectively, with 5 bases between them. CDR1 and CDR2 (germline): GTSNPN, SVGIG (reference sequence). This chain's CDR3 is CAWRGKQFF. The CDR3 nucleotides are TGTGCCTGGAGGGGCAAGCAGTTCTTC.

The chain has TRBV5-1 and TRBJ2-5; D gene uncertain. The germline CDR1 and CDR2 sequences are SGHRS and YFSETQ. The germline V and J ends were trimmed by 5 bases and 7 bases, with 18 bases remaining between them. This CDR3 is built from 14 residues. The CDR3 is CASSPDIRIGTQYF. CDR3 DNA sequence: TGCGCCAGCAGTCCTGACATAAGGATCGGGACCCAGTACTTC.

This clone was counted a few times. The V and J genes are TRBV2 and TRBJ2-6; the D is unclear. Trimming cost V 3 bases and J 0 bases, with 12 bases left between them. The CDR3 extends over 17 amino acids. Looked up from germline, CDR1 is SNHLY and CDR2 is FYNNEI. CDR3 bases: TGTGCCAGCAGTGACTTCGACGGATACTCTGGGGCCAACGTCCTGACTTTC. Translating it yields CASSDFDGYSGANVLTF.

The CDR3 sequence is CASSSESSHREQFF. The CDR3 coding sequence is TGTGCCAGCAGCTCCGAGTCATCTCATCGGGAGCAGTTCTTC. J is TRBJ2-1 and V is TRBV11-3, with no clear D. Germline CDR1 reads SGHNT; CDR2 reads YENEEA. Trimming cost V 4 bases and J 10 bases, with 17 bases left between them. The CDR3 has 14 amino acids.

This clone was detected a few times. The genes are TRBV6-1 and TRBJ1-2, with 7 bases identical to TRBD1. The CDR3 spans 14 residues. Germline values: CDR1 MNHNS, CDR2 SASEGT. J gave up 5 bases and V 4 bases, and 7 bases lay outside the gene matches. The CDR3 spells CASSVTGELYGYTF. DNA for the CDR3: TGTGCCAGCAGTGTAACAGGGGAGTTGTATGGCTACACCTTC.

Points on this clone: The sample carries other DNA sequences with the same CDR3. In DNA, the CDR3 is TGCAGCGTTGTATGGACTGAAGCTTTCTTT. Encoded protein: CSVVWTEAFF. This chain joins TRBV29-1 and TRBJ1-1, with unresolved D. The CDR3 has 10 residues. Germline-derived CDR1 and CDR2 are SQVTM and ANQGSEA. The V end was cut by 4 bases, the J end by 5 bases, with 5 bases between.

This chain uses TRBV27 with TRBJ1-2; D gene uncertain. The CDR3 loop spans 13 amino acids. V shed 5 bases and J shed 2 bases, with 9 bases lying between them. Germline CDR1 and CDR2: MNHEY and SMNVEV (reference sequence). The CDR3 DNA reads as TGTGCCAGCAGTCCTCGGGTAAACTATGGCTACACCTTC. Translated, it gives CASSPRVNYGYTF.

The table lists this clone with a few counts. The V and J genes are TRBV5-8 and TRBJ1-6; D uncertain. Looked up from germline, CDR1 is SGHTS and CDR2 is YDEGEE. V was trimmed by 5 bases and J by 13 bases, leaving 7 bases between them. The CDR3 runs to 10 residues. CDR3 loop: CASRFAPLHF. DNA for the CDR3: TGTGCCAGCAGATTCGCTCCCCTCCACTTT. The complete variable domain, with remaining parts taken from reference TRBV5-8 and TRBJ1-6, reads EAGVTQSPTHLIKTRGQQATLRCSPISGHTSVYWYQQALGLGLQFLLWYDEGEERNRGNFPPRFSGRQFPNYSSELNVNALELEDSALYLCASRFAPLHFGNGTRLTVT.

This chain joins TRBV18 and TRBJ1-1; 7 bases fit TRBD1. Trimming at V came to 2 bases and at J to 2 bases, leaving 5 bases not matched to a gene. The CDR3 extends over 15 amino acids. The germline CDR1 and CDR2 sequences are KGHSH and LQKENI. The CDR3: CASSPSGQPNTEAFF. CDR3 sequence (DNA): TGTGCCAGCTCACCATCGGGACAGCCAAACACTGAAGCTTTCTTT.